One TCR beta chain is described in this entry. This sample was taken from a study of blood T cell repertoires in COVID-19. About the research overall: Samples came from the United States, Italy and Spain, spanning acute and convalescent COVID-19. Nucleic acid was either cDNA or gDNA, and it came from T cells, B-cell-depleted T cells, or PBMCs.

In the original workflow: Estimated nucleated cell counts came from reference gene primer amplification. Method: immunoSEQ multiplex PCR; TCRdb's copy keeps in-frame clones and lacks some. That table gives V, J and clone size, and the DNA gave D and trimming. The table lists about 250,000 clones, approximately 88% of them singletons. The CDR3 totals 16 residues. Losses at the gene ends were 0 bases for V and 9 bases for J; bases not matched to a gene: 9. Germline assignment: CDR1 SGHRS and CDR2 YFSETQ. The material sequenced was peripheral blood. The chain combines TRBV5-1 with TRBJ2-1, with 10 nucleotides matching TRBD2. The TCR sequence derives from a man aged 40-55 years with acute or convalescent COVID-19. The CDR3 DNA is TGCGCCAGCAGCTTGGACGGTCTAGCGGGAGTGGTTGAGCAGTTCTTC. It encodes CASSLDGLAGVVEQFF.